At least ten counts were recorded for the clone carrying this T cell receptor (beta chain). What it binds is unknown. TCRdb independently ran MiXCR on the reads; one entry per CDR3 protein. The sample holds 150,000 to 200,000 distinct CDR3 sequences, approximately 28% seen once. CDR1 and CDR2 (germline): SGHVS, FQNEAQ. Trimming removed 7 bases from V and 4 bases from J; junction bases left unmatched: 12. The CDR3 has 15 amino acids. The source of the sample is a study of T cell repertoires in cytomegalovirus infection. In the study overall: Based on public TCR beta signatures, there were indications of CMV infection and of a matching HLA type. Notes on the study in general: In two of eight donors, the top clonotype was HLA-C-restricted CMV-specific.

The clonotype comes from a human donor in good health (CMV status not recorded). Some clones in this sample may be carry-over from other donors' samples. The chain is built from TRBV7-8 and TRBJ2-7; 8 bases align to TRBD1. The sample was PBMCs. As DNA, the CDR3 is TGTGCCAGCATGGGGACAGGAAAAAATTCTTACGAGCAGTACTTC. Its protein product is CASMGTGKNSYEQYF.